One and the same sample provided the 26 T cell receptor beta chains below, sequenced in a study of cytotoxic CD8 clonotypes in ibrutinib-treated CLL (dated by TCRdb to about 2021). This specimen's time point label, interpreted: approximately eleven months on ibrutinib. The protocol used for the library was the immunoSEQ multiplex PCR assay. The table comes from immuneACCESS by way of TCRdb, which keeps in-frame sequences with V and J called. Part of the clones is missing from these tables; in studies checked, under half for an unresolved V gene and the rest for unknown reasons. This sample is represented by 150,000 or so clones; 79% of them were singletons. The ten largest clones capture more than 10% of the sample. Sequences were derived from PBMCs, sampled after 12 months of ibrutinib treatment. These receptors came from a human donor with chronic lymphocytic leukemia.

V and J are TRBV5-4 and TRBJ1-5, with D perhaps TRBD1 (5 bases). Germline CDR1 reads SGHNT; CDR2 reads YYREEE (reference sequence). Trimming took off 0 bases at V and 6 bases at J, with 10 bases between the two ends. The CDR3 extends over 14 amino acids. The CDR3, as DNA: TGTGCCAGCAGCTTGGGGGGGTCGGCTCAGCCCCAGCATTTT. Amino acid sequence: CASSLGGSAQPQHF.

This chain connects TRBV4-3 to TRBJ1-4; D is unclear. CDR1 is LGHNA and CDR2 is YSLEER in the germline V gene. V was clipped by 0 bases and J by 7 bases, with 9 bases between them. The CDR3 contains 14 residues. The CDR3: CASSQDGDSEKLFF. CDR3 DNA sequence: TGCGCCAGCAGCCAAGATGGGGATAGTGAAAAACTGTTTTTT.

This sequence joins TRBV9 and TRBJ2-2, with TRBD1 matching 8 bases. The germline V gene encodes CDR1 SGDLS and CDR2 YYNGEE. Losses at the gene ends were 3 bases for V and 0 bases for J; bases not matched to a gene: 4. The CDR3 is 16 residues long. CDR3 coding DNA: TGTGCCAGCAGCGGACCGGGACAGGCGAACACCGGGGAGCTGTTTTTT. This codes for CASSGPGQANTGELFF.

The chain has TRBV4-1 and TRBJ1-4, with D tentatively TRBD1 (6 bases). The CDR3 sequence is 15 residues long. CDR1 is MGHRA, CDR2 YSYEKL, per germline. V dropped 0 bases and J dropped 8 bases, with 13 bases sitting between them. The CDR3 is CASSQERGGGEKLFF. Written as DNA, the CDR3 is TGCGCCAGCAGCCAAGAACGCGGGGGCGGCGAAAAACTGTTTTTT.

This clone was counted once. This sequence joins TRBV29-1 and TRBJ1-1; D gene unclear. The CDR3 has 16 residues. Trimming pared 1 base from V and 0 bases from J, leaving 15 bases between. Looked up from germline, CDR1 is SQVTM and CDR2 is ANQGSEA. The CDR3 spells CSVEAGIGLMNTEAFF. The DNA for the CDR3 is TGCAGCGTTGAAGCGGGGATCGGACTCATGAACACTGAAGCTTTCTTT.

V is TRBV29-1 and J is TRBJ2-7, with 7 bases that match TRBD2. The CDR3 runs to 16 residues. After removal of 6 bases from V and 1 base from J, the junction contained 15 bases not matched to a gene. Germline lookup yields CDR1 SQVTM and CDR2 ANQGSEA. The CDR3 coding sequence is TGCAGCGTGGTTTCAATCCGGGACTACCCGTCCTACGAGCAGTACTTC. As protein: CSVVSIRDYPSYEQYF.

The V gene is TRBV7-9, the J gene TRBJ2-1; D is possibly TRBD2 (6 bases). Germline V gene lookup returns CDR1 SEHNR and CDR2 FQNEAQ (reference sequence). The length of the CDR3 is 12 residues. V gave up 4 bases and J gave up 10 bases, with 11 bases separating them. The CDR3 sequence: CASSSWLAEQFF. For the CDR3, the DNA is TGTGCCAGCAGCTCCTGGCTAGCGGAGCAGTTCTTC. The entire variable domain, with the rest obtained from reference TRBV7-9 and TRBJ2-1, is as follows: DTGVSQNPRHKITKRGQNVTFRCDPISEHNRLYWYRQTLGQGPEFLTYFQNEAQLEKSRLLSDRFSAERPKGSFSTLEIQRTEQGDSAMYLCASSSWLAEQFFGPGTRLTVL.

The gene calls are TRBV18 and TRBJ2-2, with D perhaps matching TRBD1 (6 bases). The V end lost 6 bases, the J end lost 4 bases, and 30 bases lay between the germline ends. This CDR3 is 20 amino acids long. CDR1 KGHSH and CDR2 LQKENI come from the germline V gene. CDR3 loop: CASSTFPDRISLSGTGELFF. CDR3 sequence (DNA): TGTGCCAGCTCGACATTCCCCGACAGGATCTCTTTATCAGGCACCGGGGAGCTGTTTTTT.

This chain uses TRBV1 with TRBJ1-1. TRBV1 is described as a pseudogene. The CDR3 runs to 17 residues. CDR3 nucleotide sequence: TGCACCAGCAGCCAAGATTTTTCGGCGGCGAGGAACACTGAAGCTTTCTTT. This encodes CTSSQDFSAARNTEAFF.

This rearrangement joins TRBV7-9 to TRBJ2-7; D gene uncertain. V was pared by 5 bases and J by 2 bases, with 10 bases between. Germline V CDR1 and CDR2: SEHNR, FQNEAQ (reference sequence). This CDR3 spans 13 amino acids. CDR3: CASSQVETYEQYF. The CDR3 nucleotides are TGTGCCAGCAGCCAAGTCGAAACCTACGAGCAGTACTTC.

The V gene is TRBV5-6, the J gene TRBJ1-2; D ambiguous. This CDR3 is 13 amino acids long. V lost 3 bases and J lost 8, with 14 bases in between. Germline V gene sequence: CDR1 SGHDT, CDR2 YYEEEE. The CDR3 DNA reads as TGTGCCAGCAGCTCCACCATACTCCGGGGCTACACCTTC. Translation: CASSSTILRGYTF.

The chain has TRBV6-1 and TRBJ1-5; D call uncertain. CDR1 is MNHNS, CDR2 SASEGT, per germline. V lost 7 bases, J lost 1 base, and 5 bases lay in between. There are 12 residues in the CDR3. The CDR3 nucleotides are TGTGCCAGCACTGGCAGCAATCAGCCCCAGCATTTT. This codes for CASTGSNQPQHF.

This clone was picked up a small number of times. This chain links TRBV6-5 with TRBJ1-1; the D gene is possibly TRBD1 (5 bases). The CDR3 is 14 amino acids. Germline V gene sequence: CDR1 MNHEY, CDR2 SVGAGI. The germline V and J ends were trimmed by 6 bases and 4 bases, with 15 bases remaining between them. The CDR3 sequence: CASSLRAGGTEAFF. CDR3 DNA sequence: TGTGCCAGCAGCCTTAGAGCCGGGGGCACTGAAGCTTTCTTT.

The chain uses TRBV25-1 and TRBJ2-7; D may correspond to TRBD1 or TRBD2 (5 bases each). This CDR3 is 14 amino acids long. Germline V gene data show CDR1 as MGHDK and CDR2 as SYGVNS. Trimming removed 2 bases from V and 3 bases from J, with 11 bases in between. CDR3 protein: CASSEQGRVYEQYF. CDR3 DNA sequence: TGTGCCAGCAGTGAACAGGGACGTGTCTACGAGCAGTACTTC.

The table lists this clone with a few counts. The V gene is TRBV18, the J gene TRBJ1-5; 7 nucleotides align to TRBD1. CDR3 length: 15 residues. Per germline, CDR1 KGHSH and CDR2 LQKENI. The V gene end was trimmed by 5 bases and the J gene end by 4 bases; junction bases not matched to a gene: 8. CDR3 loop: CASSTGTATNQPQHF. Written as DNA, the CDR3 is TGTGCCAGCTCAACCGGGACAGCGACGAATCAGCCCCAGCATTTT.

CDR3 amino acids: CASSFDRLNTEAFF. For the CDR3, the DNA is TGTGCCAGCAGCTTCGACAGGCTTAACACTGAAGCTTTCTTT. This chain uses TRBV11-2 with TRBJ1-1, with D possibly TRBD1 on 6 matching bases. The CDR3 extends over 14 amino acids. Looked up from germline, CDR1 is SGHAT and CDR2 is FQNNGV. V was cut by 3 bases and J by 2 bases, with 10 bases left in between.

This clone has only a few counts. V gene TRBV4-1 combines with J gene TRBJ1-2; 9 bases match TRBD1. J lost 7 bases, V lost 3 bases, and 6 bases had no gene match. Germline V gives CDR1 MGHRA, CDR2 YSYEKL. This CDR3 spans 14 amino acids. CDR3: CASSHPGQGGGYTF. In DNA form, the CDR3 reads TGCGCCAGCAGCCACCCGGGACAGGGTGGTGGCTACACCTTC.

The CDR3 sequence is CASSQGVLAGDEQYF. The CDR3 bases are TGCGCCAGCAGCCAAGGTGTTCTAGCGGGAGACGAGCAGTACTTC. The chain combines TRBV4-3 with TRBJ2-7; the match to TRBD2 covers 10 bases. The CDR3 covers 15 residues. Losses at the gene ends were 1 base for V and 5 bases for J; bases not matched to a gene: 5. Germline loops: CDR1 LGHNA, CDR2 YSLEER.

This clone has a handful of counts. The rearrangement uses TRBV7-2 and TRBJ2-4; 12 bases line up with TRBD2. The germline CDR1 and CDR2 sequences are SGHTA and FQGNSA. Trimming cost V 6 bases and J 6 bases; bases outside gene matches: 3. The CDR3 is 14 amino acids. The CDR3 is CASRKTSGGNIQYF. The CDR3, as DNA: TGTGCCAGCAGGAAGACTAGCGGGGGAAACATTCAGTACTTC.

The chain employs TRBV5-6 and TRBJ2-5; TRBD2 is a possible D gene (5 bases). Germline V gives CDR1 SGHDT, CDR2 YYEEEE. The CDR3 consists of 11 residues. Between the trimmed V and J ends, which lost 4 bases and 5 bases, there was a span of 6 bases. The CDR3 nucleotides are TGTGCCAGCAGCAGAGGGGAGACCCAGTACTTC. Its protein product is CASSRGETQYF.

This clone showed up just a few times. The chain joins TRBV6-5 to TRBJ2-1; 10 positions agree with TRBD1. CDR1 and CDR2 from the germline V gene are MNHEY and SVGAGI. This CDR3 spans 15 amino acids. V lost 4 bases, J lost 5 bases, and 5 bases stayed unmatched. In DNA, the CDR3 is TGTGCCAGCAGTTCCCGGACAGGGGGTCACAATGAGCAGTTCTTC. It encodes CASSSRTGGHNEQFF.

The chain combines TRBV9 with TRBJ1-1; no reliable D call. This CDR3 comprises 13 residues. Germline V gives CDR1 SGDLS, CDR2 YYNGEE. V lost 1 base, J lost 4 bases, and 8 bases lay in between. For the CDR3, the DNA is TGTGCCAGCAGCGTACTGTCGGGCACTGAAGCTTTCTTT. Amino acids: CASSVLSGTEAFF.

CDR3: CASSLEDSNQPQHF. CDR3 bases: TGTGCCAGCAGTTTAGAAGATAGCAATCAGCCCCAGCATTTT. The chain is built from TRBV27 and TRBJ1-5; D gene uncertain. This CDR3 region has 14 residues. Trimming cost V 2 bases and J 0 bases, with 5 bases left between them. CDR1 is MNHEY, CDR2 SMNVEV, per germline (reference sequence).

Here the CDR3 DNA reads TGTGCCAGCAGTTTATCGCGGAATGAGCAGTTCTTC. Translation gives CASSLSRNEQFF. The V and J genes are TRBV27 and TRBJ2-1; D is ambiguous. CDR1 MNHEY and CDR2 SMNVEV come from the germline V gene (reference sequence). V lost 0 bases to trimming and J lost 7 bases, with 4 bases between them. The CDR3 totals 12 residues.

The gene calls are TRBV9 and TRBJ1-4; no definite D call. This CDR3 is built from 16 residues. Trimming removed 0 bases at V and 8 bases at J, with 17 bases between. Germline values: CDR1 SGDLS, CDR2 YYNGEE. CDR3 bases: TGTGCCAGCAGCGTAGCATCCTATGGCCTGGGGGAAAAACTGTTTTTT. This gives the protein CASSVASYGLGEKLFF.

CDR3 sequence: CASSLYSGASTDTQYF. CDR3 DNA: TGTGCCAGCAGCCTGTATAGCGGGGCGAGCACAGATACGCAGTATTTT. The chain couples TRBV7-6 to TRBJ2-3; 8 positions match TRBD2. V dropped 5 bases and J dropped 0; count of bases not matched to a gene: 7. This CDR3 contains 16 residues. CDR1 and CDR2 (germline): SGHVS, FNYEAQ.